Shown below are 4 T cell receptor beta chains from a single sample sequenced in a study of control samples from healthy donors and cancer patients. The protocol was immunoSEQ multiplex PCR, while the TCRdb copy is restricted to in-frame clones and leaves out a portion. The data hold tens of thousands of clones, with 88% observed a single time. Sample: PBMCs. These TCRs come from a man aged 50 to 59 with head and neck cancer.

CDR3 DNA sequence: TGTGCCAGCAGCGCAGCCGGGACTAGCGGGAGGTCCGAGCAGTACTTC. Translated, it gives CASSAAGTSGRSEQYF. J is TRBJ2-7 and V is TRBV7-6; TRBD2 aligns across 15 bases. Germline-derived CDR1 and CDR2 are SGHVS and FNYEAQ. The length of the CDR3 is 16 residues. V shed 5 bases and J 6 bases; nucleotides not matched to a gene: 8.

V and J are TRBV4-1 and TRBJ2-7, with D unclear. The CDR3 loop spans 13 amino acids. CDR1 and CDR2 from the germline V gene are MGHRA and YSYEKL. V dropped 0 bases and J dropped 4 bases, with 7 bases sitting between them. CDR3 in amino acids: CASSQDPRYEQYF. CDR3 nucleotide sequence: TGCGCCAGCAGCCAAGATCCCCGTTACGAGCAGTACTTC.

The chain is built from TRBV28 and TRBJ1-2; no definite D call. CDR1 and CDR2 from the germline V gene are MDHEN and SYDVKM. The germline V and J ends were trimmed by 5 bases and 5 bases, with 21 bases remaining between them. The CDR3 extends over 16 amino acids. As DNA, the CDR3 is TGTGCCAGCAGTGTTTCGGGCGCACAGAAAATTTATGGCTACACCTTC. Translation gives CASSVSGAQKIYGYTF.

The rearrangement uses TRBV27 and TRBJ2-7; possibly TRBD2 for D (5 bases). V dropped 2 bases and J dropped 0 bases, with 8 bases sitting between them. Per germline, CDR1 MNHEY and CDR2 SMNVEV (reference sequence). The CDR3 is 14 residues long. This CDR3 reads CASSLAGNSYEQYF. The CDR3 DNA is TGTGCCAGCAGTTTAGCCGGGAACTCCTACGAGCAGTACTTC.